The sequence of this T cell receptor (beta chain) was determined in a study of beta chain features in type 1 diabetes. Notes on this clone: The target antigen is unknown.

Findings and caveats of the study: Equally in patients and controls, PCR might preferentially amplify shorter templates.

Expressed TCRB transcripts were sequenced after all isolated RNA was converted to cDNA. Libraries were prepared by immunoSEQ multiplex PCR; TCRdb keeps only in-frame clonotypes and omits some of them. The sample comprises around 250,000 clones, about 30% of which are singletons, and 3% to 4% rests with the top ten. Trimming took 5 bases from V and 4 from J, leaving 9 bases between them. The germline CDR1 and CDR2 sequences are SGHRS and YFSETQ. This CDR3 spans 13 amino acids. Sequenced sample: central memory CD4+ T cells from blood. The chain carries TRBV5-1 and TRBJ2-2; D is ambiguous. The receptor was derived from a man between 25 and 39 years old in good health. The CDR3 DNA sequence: TGCGCCAGCAGTCCGGCCTCCACCGGGGAGCTGTTTTTT. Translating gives CASSPASTGELFF.